This entry concerns a single TCR beta chain. The V gene end was trimmed by 4 bases and the J gene end by 6 bases; junction bases not matched to a gene: 13. CDR1 is SGDLS, CDR2 YYNGEE, per germline. The CDR3 spans 16 residues. This entry is derived from a study of blood T cell repertoires in COVID-19. Study at large: T cells, B-cell-depleted T cells, or PBMCs provided the cDNA or gDNA that served as material.

Per the authors' pipeline: From reference gene primer amplification, estimates of nucleated cell counts were derived. Data came from immunoSEQ multiplex PCR; TCRdb stores just in-frame clones and leaves some out. The D gene and trimming were derived from the DNA, and the V and J assignments and clone size from that table. This table has 150,000 to 200,000 clones, approximately 80% appearing once. The chain has TRBV9 and TRBJ2-7, with 10 bases matching TRBD1. This TCR was sampled from a human donor in a cohort sampled during active COVID-19. Sequencing was performed on peripheral blood. CDR3 in DNA: TGTGCCAGCAGCTCCGCAACCTCCGGGACAGGGGTCGAGCAGTACTTC. Residues: CASSSATSGTGVEQYF.